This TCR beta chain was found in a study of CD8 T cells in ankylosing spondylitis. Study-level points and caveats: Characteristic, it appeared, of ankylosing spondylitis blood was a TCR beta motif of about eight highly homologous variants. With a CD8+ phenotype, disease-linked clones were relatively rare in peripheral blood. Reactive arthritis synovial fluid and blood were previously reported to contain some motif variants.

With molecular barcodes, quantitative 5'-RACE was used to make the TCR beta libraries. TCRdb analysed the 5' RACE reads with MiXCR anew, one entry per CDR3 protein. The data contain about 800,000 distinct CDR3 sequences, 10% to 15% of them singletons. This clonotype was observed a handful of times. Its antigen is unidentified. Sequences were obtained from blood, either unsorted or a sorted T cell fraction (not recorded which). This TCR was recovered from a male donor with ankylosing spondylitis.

CDR3 sequence: CASTFFRGNTIYF. The CDR3 nucleotides are TGTGCCAGCACTTTTTTCCGGGGGAACACCATATATTTT. The V and J genes are TRBV7-2 and TRBJ1-3; possible D gene TRBD1, 5 bases. There are 13 residues in the CDR3. Per germline, CDR1 SGHTA and CDR2 FQGNSA. V was cut by 7 bases and J by 7 bases, with 14 bases left in between.